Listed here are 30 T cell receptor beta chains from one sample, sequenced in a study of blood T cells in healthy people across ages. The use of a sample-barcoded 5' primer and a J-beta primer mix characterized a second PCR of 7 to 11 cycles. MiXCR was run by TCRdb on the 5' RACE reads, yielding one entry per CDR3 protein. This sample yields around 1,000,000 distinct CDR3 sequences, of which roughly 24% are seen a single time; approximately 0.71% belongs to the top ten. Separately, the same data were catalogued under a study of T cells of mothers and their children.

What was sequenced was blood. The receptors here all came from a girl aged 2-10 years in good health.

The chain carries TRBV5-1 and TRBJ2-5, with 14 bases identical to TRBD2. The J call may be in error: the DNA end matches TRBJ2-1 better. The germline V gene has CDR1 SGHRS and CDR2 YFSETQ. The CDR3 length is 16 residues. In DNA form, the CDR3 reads TGCGCCAGCAGCTTACGACTAGCGGGAGGGCCGGATGAGCAGTTCTTC. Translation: CASSLRLAGGPDEQFF.

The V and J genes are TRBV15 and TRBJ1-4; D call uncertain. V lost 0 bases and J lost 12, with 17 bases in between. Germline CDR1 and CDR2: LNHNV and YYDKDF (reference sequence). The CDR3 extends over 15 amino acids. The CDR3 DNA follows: TGTGCCACCAGCAGAGATCTAGCAACTAATGGAGAACTGTTTTTT. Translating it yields CATSRDLATNGELFF.

DNA of the CDR3: TGCGCCAGCAGCTGGGGACAGACTGACAATGAGCAGTTCTTC. It encodes CASSWGQTDNEQFF. V and J are TRBV5-1 and TRBJ2-1; TRBD1 agrees at 7 bases. Germline V CDR1 and CDR2: SGHRS, YFSETQ. The junction had 5 bases not matched to a gene; V was cut back by 3 bases and J by 5 bases. The CDR3 loop spans 14 amino acids.

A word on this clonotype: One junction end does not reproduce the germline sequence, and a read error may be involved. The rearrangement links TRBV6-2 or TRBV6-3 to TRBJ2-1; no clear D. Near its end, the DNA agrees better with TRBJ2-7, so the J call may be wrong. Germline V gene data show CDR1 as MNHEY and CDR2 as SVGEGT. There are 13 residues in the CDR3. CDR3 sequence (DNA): TGTGCCAGCAGTTACTCCCTCTCCGACGAGCAGTACTTC. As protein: CASSYSLSDEQYF.

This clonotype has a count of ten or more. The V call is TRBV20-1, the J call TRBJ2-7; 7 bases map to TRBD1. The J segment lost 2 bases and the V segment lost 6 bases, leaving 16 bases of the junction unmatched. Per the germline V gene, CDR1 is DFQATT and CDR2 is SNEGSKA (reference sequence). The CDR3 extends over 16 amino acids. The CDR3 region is CSASGQDRISTYEQYF. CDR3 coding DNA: TGCAGTGCGTCAGGACAGGACAGGATATCGACCTACGAGCAGTACTTC.

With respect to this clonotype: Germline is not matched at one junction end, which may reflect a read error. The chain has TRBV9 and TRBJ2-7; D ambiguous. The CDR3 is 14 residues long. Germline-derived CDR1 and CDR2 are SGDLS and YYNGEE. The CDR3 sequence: CVSSPLRTSYEQHF. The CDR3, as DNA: TGTGTCAGCAGCCCCCTACGCACGTCCTACGAGCAGCACTTC.

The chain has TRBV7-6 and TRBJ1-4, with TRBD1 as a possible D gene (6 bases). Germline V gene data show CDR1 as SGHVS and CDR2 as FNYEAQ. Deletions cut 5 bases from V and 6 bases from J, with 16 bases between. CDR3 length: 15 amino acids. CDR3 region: CASSRTGRRDEKLFF. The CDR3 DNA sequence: TGTGCCAGCAGCCGTACAGGGAGGCGAGATGAAAAACTGTTTTTT.

CDR3 sequence reads: CASSSTAGDPYEQYF. The DNA of the CDR3 is TGTGCCAGCAGCTCAACTGCGGGAGATCCGTACGAGCAGTACTTC. This chain uses TRBV7-9 with TRBJ2-7, with TRBD2 matching 7 bases. Germline CDR1 and CDR2: SEHNR and FQNEAQ (reference sequence). V lost 4 bases and J lost 4; bases outside the gene matches: 10. The CDR3 sequence is 15 residues long.

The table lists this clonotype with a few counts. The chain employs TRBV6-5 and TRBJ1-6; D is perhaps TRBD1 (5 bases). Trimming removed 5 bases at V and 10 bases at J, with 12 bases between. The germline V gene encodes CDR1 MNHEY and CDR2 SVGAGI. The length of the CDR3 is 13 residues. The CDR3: CASSTGASSPLHF. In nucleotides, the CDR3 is TGTGCCAGCAGTACAGGAGCGAGCTCACCCCTCCACTTT.

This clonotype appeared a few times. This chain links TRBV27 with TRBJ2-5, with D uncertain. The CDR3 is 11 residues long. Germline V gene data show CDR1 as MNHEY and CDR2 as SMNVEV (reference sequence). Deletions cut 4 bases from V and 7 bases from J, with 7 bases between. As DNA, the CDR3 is TGTGCCAGCAGTTGGTTTGGGACCCAGTACTTC. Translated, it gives CASSWFGTQYF.

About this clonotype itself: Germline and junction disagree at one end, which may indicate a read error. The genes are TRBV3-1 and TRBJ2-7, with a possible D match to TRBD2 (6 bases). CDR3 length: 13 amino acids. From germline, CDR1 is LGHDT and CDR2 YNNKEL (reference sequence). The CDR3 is CASSQGGTSEQCF. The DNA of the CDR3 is TGTGCCAGCAGCCAAGGAGGGACTTCCGAGCAGTGCTTC.

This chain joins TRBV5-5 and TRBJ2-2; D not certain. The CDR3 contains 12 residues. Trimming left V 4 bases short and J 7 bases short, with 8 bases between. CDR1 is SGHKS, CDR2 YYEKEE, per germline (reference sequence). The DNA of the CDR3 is TGTGCCAGCAGCAGGCCTGACGGGGAGCTGTTTTTT. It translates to CASSRPDGELFF.

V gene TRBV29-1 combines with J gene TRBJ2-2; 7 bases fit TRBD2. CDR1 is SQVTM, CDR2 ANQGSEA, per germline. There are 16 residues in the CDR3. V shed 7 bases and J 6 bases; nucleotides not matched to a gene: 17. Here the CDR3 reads CSAIPRDYPFAGELFF. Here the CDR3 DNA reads TGCAGCGCAATACCACGGGACTACCCTTTCGCCGGGGAGCTGTTTTTT.

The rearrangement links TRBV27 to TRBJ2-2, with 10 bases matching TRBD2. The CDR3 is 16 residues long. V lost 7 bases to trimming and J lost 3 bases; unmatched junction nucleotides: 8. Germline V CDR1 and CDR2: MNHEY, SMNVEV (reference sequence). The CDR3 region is CASIPSGRFYTGELFF. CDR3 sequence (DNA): TGTGCCAGCATACCTAGCGGGAGATTCTACACCGGGGAGCTGTTTTTT.

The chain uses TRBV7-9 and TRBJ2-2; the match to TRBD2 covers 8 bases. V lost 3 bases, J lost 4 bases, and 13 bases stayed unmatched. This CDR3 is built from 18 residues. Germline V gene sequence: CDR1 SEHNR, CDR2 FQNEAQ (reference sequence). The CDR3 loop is CASSLAGLAPKSTGELFF. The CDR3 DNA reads TGTGCCAGCAGCTTGGCCGGACTAGCTCCTAAAAGCACCGGGGAGCTGTTTTTT.

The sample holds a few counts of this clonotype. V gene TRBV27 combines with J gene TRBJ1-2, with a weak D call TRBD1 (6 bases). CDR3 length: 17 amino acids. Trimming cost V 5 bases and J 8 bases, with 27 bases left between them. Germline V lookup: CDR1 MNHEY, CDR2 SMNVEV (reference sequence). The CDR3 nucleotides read TGTGCCAGCAGTATACTAGGGCGGACAGTCGGAGGAGAAGGCTACACCTTC. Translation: CASSILGRTVGGEGYTF.

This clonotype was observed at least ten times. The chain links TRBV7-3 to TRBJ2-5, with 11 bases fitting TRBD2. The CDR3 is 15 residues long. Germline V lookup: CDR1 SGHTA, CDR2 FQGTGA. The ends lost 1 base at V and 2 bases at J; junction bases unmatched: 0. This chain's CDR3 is CASSLIAGGQETQYF. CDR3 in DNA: TGTGCCAGCAGCTTAATAGCGGGGGGGCAAGAGACCCAGTACTTC.

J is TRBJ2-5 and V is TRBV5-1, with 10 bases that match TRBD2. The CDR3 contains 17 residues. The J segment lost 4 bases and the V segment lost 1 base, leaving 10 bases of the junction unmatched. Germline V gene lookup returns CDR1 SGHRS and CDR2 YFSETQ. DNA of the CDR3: TGCGCCAGCAGCTTGCCGGGAATAGCGGGAGGCGCAGAGACCCAGTACTTC. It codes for CASSLPGIAGGAETQYF.

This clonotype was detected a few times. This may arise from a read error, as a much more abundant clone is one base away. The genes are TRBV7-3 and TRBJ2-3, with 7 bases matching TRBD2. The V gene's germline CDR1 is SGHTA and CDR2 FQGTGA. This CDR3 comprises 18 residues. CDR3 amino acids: CPSSLIAGAPASTDTQYF. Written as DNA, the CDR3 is TGTCCCAGCAGCTTAATCGCGGGAGCGCCCGCTAGCACAGATACGCAGTATTTT.

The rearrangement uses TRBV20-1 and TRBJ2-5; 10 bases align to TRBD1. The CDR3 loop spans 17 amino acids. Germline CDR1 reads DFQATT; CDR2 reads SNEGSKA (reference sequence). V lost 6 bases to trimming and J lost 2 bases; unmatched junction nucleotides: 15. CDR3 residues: CSALLIRDRGLQETQYF. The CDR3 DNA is TGCAGTGCCCTGTTAATCCGGGACAGGGGTCTACAAGAGACCCAGTACTTC.

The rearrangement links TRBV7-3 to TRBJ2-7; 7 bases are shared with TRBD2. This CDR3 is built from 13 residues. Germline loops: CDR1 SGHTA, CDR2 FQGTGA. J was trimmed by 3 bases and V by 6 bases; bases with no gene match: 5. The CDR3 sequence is CASRGSGLYEQYF. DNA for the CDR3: TGTGCCAGCAGGGGTAGCGGGCTCTACGAGCAGTACTTC.

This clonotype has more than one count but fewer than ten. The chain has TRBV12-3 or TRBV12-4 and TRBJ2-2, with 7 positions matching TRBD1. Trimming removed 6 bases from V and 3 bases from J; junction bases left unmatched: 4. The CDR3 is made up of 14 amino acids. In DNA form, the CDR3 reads TGTGCCAGCAGAGACAGGGATTACACCGGGGAGCTGTTTTTT. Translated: CASRDRDYTGELFF.

CDR3 protein: CSVGRRQGGQPQHF. For the CDR3, the DNA is TGCAGCGTTGGGCGTAGGCAGGGCGGTCAGCCCCAGCATTTT. The rearrangement joins TRBV29-1 to TRBJ1-5, with D possibly matching TRBD1 (5 bases). The CDR3 contains 14 residues. In germline, CDR1 is SQVTM, CDR2 ANQGSEA. The germline V and J ends were trimmed by 4 bases and 6 bases, with 16 bases remaining between them.

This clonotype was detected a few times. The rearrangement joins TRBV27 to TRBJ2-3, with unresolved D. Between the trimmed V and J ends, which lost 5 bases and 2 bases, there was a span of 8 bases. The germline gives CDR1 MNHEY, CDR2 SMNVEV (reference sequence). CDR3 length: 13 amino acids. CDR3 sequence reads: CASSASTTDTQYF. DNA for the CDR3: TGTGCCAGCAGTGCGAGTACCACAGATACGCAGTATTTT.

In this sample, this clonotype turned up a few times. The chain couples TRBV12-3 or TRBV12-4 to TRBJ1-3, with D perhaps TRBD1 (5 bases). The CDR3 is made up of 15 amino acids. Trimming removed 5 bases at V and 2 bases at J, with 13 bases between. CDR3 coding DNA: TGTGCCAGCAGTCTTACAGGCTTAGCTGGAAACACCATATATTTT. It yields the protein CASSLTGLAGNTIYF.

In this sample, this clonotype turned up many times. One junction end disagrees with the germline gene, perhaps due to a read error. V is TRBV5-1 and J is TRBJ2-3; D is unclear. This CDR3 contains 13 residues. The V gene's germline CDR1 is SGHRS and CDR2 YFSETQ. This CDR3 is CASSLGLADTQYF. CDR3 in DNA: TGTGCCAGCAGCTTAGGGCTCGCAGATACGCAGTATTTT.

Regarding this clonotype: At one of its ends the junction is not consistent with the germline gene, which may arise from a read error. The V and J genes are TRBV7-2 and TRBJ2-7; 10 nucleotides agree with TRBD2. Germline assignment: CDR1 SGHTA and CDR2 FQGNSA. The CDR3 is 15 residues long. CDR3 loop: CASSHSGGYNYKQYF. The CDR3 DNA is TGTGCCAGCAGTCATAGCGGGGGGTACAACTACAAGCAGTACTTC. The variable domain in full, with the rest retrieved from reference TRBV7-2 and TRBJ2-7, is GAGVSQSPSNKVTEKGKDVELRCDPISGHTALYWYRQSLGQGLEFLIYFQGNSAPDKSGLPSDRFSAERTGGSVSTLTIQRTQQEDSAVYLCASSHSGGYNYKQYFGPGTRLTVT.

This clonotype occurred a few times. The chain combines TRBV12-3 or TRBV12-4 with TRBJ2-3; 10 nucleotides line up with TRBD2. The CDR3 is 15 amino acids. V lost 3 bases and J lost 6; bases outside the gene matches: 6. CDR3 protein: CASSFLAGAWDTQYF. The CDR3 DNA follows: TGTGCCAGCAGTTTTCTAGCGGGAGCATGGGATACGCAGTATTTT.

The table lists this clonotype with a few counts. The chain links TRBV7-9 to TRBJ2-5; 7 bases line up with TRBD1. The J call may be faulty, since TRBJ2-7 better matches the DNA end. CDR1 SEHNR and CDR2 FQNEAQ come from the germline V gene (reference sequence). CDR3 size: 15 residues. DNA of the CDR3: TGTGCCAGCAGCTTTCGACAGGGTATATCCTACGAGCAGTACTTC. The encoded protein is CASSFRQGISYEQYF.

DNA for the CDR3: TGCAGCGTGGTTCAGACAGGGGAAGGCTACACCTTC. This sequence encodes CSVVQTGEGYTF. The chain links TRBV29-1 to TRBJ1-2; 8 bases are a match to TRBD1. Germline CDR1 SQVTM, CDR2 ANQGSEA. CDR3 size: 12 residues. Germline trimming cut 6 bases from V and 8 bases from J; bases unmatched to any gene: 8.